This T cell receptor (beta chain) was sequenced for a study of regulatory T cells in long-lasting Graves disease. For TCR beta, libraries came from iRepertoire HTBI primers and Arm-PCR of CDR3 regions. In TCRdb, the multiplex PCR reads were re-called with MiXCR into one record per CDR3 protein. The table records 580,000 or so distinct CDR3 sequences, 15% to 20% of them present only once. This clonotype has a count of ten or more. Time point in this sample: newly diagnosed GD, antithyroid drugs for less than 3 months. PBMC-derived RNA was used for the TCR library. CDR3 length: 17 amino acids. The V and J ends lost 2 bases and 6 bases, in that order; junction bases with no gene match: 11. Germline loops: CDR1 SGHTA, CDR2 FQGNSA. These data are also associated with another study on T cells in Graves' hyperthyroidism and ophthalmopathy.

This TCR derives from a man between 18 and 35 years old with Graves disease. This sequence joins TRBV7-2 and TRBJ2-2, with 8 bases fitting TRBD1. The sequences come from peripheral blood mononuclear cells (PBMCs), collected at new diagnosis, from a patient treated with antithyroid drugs. CDR3 sequence (DNA): TGTGCCAGCAGCTTACGGCCAGGGGGCGGATGGGCCGGGGAGCTGTTTTTT. This gives the protein CASSLRPGGGWAGELFF.